Given below is one TCR beta chain in context. This specimen belongs to a study of blood T cell repertoires in COVID-19. The CDR3 extends over 17 amino acids. The V gene lost 7 bases and the J gene lost 1 base, with 21 bases spanning the gap. Germline values: CDR1 LNHDA, CDR2 SQIVND (reference sequence). TCRdb's table, derived via immunoSEQ multiplex PCR, lists solely in-frame clones and lacks some. This table holds about 250,000 clones, around 89% found once. This TCR derives from a middle-aged man who had recovered from COVID-19. Sequencing used PBMCs or T cells enriched from blood (not recorded which). This chain links TRBV19 with TRBJ2-3, with a possible D match to TRBD1 (5 bases). DNA of the CDR3: TGTGCCAGTACCCCAAACCCAGGGCACGAGGGCACAGATACGCAGTATTTT. Its translation is CASTPNPGHEGTDTQYF.